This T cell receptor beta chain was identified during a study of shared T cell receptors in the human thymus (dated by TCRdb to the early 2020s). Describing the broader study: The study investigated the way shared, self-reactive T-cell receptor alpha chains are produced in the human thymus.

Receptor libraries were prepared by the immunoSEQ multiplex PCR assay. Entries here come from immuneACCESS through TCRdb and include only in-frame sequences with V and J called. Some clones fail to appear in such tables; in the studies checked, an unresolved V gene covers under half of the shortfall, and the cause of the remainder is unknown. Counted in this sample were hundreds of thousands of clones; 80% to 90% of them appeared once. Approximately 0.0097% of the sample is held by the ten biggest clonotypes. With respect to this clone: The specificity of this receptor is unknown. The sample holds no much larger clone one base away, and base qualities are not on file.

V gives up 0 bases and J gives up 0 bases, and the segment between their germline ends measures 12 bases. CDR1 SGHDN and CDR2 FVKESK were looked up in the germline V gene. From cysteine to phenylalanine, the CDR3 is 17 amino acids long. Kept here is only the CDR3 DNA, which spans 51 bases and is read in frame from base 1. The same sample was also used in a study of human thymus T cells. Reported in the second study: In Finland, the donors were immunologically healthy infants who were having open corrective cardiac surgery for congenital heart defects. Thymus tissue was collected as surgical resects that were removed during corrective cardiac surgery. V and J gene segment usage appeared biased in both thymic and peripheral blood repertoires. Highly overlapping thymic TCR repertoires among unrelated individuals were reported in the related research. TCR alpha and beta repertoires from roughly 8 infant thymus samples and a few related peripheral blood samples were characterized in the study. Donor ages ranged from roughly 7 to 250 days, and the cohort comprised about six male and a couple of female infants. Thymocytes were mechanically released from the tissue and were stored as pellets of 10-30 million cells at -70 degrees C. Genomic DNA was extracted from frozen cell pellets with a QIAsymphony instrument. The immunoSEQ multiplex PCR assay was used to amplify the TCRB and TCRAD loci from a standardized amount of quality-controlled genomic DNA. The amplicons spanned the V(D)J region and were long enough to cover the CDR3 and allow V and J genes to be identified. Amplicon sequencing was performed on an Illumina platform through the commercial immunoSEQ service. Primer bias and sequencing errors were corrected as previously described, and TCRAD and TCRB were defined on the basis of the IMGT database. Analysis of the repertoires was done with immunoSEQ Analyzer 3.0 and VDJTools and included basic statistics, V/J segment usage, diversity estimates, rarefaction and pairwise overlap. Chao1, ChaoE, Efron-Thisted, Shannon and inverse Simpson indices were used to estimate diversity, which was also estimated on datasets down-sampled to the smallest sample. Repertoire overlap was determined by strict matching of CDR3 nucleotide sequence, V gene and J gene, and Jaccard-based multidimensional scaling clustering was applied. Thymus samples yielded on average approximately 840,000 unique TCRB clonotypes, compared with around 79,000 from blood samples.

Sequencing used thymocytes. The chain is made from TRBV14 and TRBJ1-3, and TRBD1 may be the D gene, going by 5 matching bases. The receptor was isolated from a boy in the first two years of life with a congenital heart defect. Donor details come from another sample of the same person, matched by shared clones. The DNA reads TGTGCCAGCAGCCAAGAAGGTCGGGGGATCTCTGGAAACACCATATATTTT. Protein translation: CASSQEGRGISGNTIYF.